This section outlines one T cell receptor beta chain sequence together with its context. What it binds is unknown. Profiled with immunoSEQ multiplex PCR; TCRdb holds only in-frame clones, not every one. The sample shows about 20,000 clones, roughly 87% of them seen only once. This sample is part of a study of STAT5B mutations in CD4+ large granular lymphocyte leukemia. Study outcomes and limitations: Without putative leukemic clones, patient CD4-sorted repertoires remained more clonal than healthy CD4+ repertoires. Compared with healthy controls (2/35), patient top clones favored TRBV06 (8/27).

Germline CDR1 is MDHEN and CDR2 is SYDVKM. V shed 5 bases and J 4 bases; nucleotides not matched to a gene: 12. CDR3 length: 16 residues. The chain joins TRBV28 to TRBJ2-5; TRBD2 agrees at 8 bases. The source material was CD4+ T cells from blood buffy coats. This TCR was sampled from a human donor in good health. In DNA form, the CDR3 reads TGTGCCAGCAGTCCAAGCGGGAGCGCATGGGTAGAGACCCAGTACTTC. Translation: CASSPSGSAWVETQYF.